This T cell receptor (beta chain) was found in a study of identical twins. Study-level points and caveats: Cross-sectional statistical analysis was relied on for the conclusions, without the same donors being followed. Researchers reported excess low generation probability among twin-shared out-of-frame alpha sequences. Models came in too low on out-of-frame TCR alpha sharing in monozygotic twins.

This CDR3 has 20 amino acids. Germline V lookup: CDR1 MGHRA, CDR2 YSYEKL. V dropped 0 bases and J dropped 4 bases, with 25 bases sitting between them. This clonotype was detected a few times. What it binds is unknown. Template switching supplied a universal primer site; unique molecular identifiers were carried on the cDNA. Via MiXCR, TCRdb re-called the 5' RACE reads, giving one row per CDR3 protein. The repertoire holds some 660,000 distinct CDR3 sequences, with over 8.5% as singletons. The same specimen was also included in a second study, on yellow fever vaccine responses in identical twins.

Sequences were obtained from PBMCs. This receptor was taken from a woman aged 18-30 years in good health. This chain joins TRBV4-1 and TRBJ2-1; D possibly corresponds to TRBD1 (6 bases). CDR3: CASSQDRPEVAGASYNEQFF. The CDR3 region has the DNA TGCGCCAGCAGCCAAGACCGACCTGAAGTGGCAGGGGCCTCTTACAATGAGCAGTTCTTC.